The entry below describes one T cell receptor beta chain. The sample originates from a study of cytomegalovirus exposure and HLA in healthy donors. The CDR3 loop spans 16 amino acids. This PCR relied on a set of 60 Vbeta primers and 13 Jbeta primers. Measured with immunoSEQ multiplex PCR; TCRdb has only the in-frame clones, and not every one. The sample has 130,000 to 150,000 clones; about two thirds are singletons. The chain has TRBV21-1 and TRBJ2-3; TRBD1 is the table's D call, not checked against the DNA. TRBV21-1 is recorded as a pseudogene. The specimen sequenced was PBMCs. This receptor was taken from a woman aged 18-29 years in good health and CMV-seronegative. This CDR3 reads CASSGDRGPKGDTQYF. Written as DNA, the CDR3 is TGTGCCAGCAGCGGGGACAGGGGGCCCAAAGGGGATACGCAGTATTTT.